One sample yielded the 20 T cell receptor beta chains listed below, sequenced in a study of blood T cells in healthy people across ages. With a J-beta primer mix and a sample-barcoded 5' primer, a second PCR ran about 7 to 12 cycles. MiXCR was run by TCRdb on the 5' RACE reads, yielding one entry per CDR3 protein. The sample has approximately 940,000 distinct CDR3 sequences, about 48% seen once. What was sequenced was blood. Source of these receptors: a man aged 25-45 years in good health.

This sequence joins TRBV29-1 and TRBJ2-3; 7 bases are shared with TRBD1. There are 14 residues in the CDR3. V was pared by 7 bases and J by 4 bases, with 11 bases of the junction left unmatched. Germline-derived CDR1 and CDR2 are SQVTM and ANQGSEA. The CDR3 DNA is TGCAGCGCTCTAAGACAGGGAATCCCAGATACGCAGTATTTT. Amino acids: CSALRQGIPDTQYF.

CDR3 bases: TGTGCCAGCAGCCAAGAGGTTACAGGGGGTTCGAACATTCAGTACTTC. Protein: CASSQEVTGGSNIQYF. The chain recombines TRBV4-2 with TRBJ2-7; 8 nucleotides align to TRBD1. Judging by the DNA end, TRBJ2-4 fits better; the J call may be wrong. Germline V CDR1 and CDR2: LGHNA, YNFKEQ. The CDR3 is 16 residues long.

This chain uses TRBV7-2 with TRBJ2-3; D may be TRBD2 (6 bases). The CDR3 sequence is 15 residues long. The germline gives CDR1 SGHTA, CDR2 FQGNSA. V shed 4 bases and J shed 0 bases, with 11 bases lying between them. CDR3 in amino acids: CASSSGRGSTDTQYF. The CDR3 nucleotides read TGTGCCAGCAGCTCCGGGCGGGGTAGCACAGATACGCAGTATTTT.

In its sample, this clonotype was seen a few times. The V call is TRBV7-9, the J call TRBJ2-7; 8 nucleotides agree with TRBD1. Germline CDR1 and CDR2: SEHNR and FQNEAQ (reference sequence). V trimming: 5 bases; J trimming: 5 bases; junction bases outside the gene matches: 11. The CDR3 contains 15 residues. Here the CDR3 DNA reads TGTGCCAGCAGCCCCCAGGGGGCAGGGAAACACGAGCAGTACTTC. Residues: CASSPQGAGKHEQYF. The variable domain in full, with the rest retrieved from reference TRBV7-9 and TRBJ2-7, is DTGVSQNPRHKITKRGQNVTFRCDPISEHNRLYWYRQTLGQGPEFLTYFQNEAQLEKSRLLSDRFSAERPKGSFSTLEIQRTEQGDSAMYLCASSPQGAGKHEQYFGPGTRLTVT.

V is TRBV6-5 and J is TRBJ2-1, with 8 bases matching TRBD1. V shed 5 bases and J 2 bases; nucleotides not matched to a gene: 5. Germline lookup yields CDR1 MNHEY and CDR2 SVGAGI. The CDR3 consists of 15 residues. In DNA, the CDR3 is TGTGCCAGCAGTCTCTGGACAGGGACCTACAATGAGCAGTTCTTC. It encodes CASSLWTGTYNEQFF.

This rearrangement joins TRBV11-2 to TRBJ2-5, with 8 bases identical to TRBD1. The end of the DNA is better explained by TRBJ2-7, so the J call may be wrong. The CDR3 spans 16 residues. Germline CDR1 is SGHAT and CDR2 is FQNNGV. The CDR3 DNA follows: TGTGCCAGCAGCCTCACTACCGGGACAGGACTTTACGAGCAGTACTTC. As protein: CASSLTTGTGLYEQYF.

The CDR3 loop is CSVGQRSYEQYF. Written as DNA, the CDR3 is TGCAGCGTGGGACAGCGTTCCTACGAGCAGTACTTC. This rearrangement joins TRBV29-1 to TRBJ2-7, with 7 bases that match TRBD1. The CDR3 consists of 12 residues. V shed 6 bases and J 1 base; nucleotides not matched to a gene: 3. Germline V gene data show CDR1 as SQVTM and CDR2 as ANQGSEA.

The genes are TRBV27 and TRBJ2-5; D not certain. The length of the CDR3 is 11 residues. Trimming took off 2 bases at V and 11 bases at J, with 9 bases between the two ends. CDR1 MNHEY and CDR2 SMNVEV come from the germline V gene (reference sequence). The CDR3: CASSLVGKQYF. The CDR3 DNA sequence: TGTGCCAGCAGTTTAGTGGGAAAGCAGTACTTC.

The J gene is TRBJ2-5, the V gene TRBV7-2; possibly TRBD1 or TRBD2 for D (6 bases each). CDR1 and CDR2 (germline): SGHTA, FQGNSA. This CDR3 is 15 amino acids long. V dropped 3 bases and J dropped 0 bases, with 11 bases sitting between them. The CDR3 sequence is CASSFPGAYQETQYF. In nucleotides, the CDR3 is TGTGCCAGCAGCTTTCCGGGGGCGTACCAAGAGACCCAGTACTTC. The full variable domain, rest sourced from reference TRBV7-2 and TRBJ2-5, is GAGVSQSPSNKVTEKGKDVELRCDPISGHTALYWYRQSLGQGLEFLIYFQGNSAPDKSGLPSDRFSAERTGGSVSTLTIQRTQQEDSAVYLCASSFPGAYQETQYFGPGTRLLVL.

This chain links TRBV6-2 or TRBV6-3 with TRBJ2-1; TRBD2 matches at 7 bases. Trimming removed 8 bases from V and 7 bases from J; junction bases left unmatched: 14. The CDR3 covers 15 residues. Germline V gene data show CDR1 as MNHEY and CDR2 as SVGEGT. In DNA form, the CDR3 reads TGTGCCAGCTCCAGGACTAGTCGAAGAGAGAATGAGCAGTTCTTC. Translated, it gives CASSRTSRRENEQFF.

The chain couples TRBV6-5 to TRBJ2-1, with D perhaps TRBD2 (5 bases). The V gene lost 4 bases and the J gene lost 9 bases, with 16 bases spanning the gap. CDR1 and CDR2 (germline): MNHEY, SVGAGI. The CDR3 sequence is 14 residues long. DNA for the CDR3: TGTGCCAGCAGTTCCCCCCGGACTGCAACTGAGCAGTTCTTC. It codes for CASSSPRTATEQFF.

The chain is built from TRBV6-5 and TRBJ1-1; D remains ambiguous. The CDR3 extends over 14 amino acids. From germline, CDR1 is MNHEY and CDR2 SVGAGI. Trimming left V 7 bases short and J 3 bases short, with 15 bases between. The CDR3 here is CASTTASPDTEAFF. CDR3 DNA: TGTGCCAGCACTACCGCCAGTCCTGACACTGAAGCTTTCTTT.

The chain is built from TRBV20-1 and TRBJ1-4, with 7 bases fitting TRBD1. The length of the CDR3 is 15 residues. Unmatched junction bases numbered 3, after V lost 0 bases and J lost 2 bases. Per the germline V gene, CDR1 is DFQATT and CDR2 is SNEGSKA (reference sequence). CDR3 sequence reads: CSARDQGETNEKLFF. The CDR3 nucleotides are TGCAGTGCTAGAGATCAGGGGGAGACTAATGAAAAACTGTTTTTT.

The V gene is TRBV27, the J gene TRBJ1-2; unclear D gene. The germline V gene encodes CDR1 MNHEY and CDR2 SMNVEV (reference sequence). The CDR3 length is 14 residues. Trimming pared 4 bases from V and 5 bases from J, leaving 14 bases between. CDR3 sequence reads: CASSYDRGGYGYTF. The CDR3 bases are TGTGCCAGCAGTTATGACCGAGGAGGGTATGGCTACACCTTC.

Here the CDR3 reads CSADPGLVGGETQYF. In DNA form, the CDR3 reads TGCAGTGCCGATCCGGGACTAGTCGGAGGGGAGACCCAGTACTTC. The chain combines TRBV20-1 with TRBJ2-5, with 8 bases identical to TRBD2. The germline V gene has CDR1 DFQATT and CDR2 SNEGSKA (reference sequence). The CDR3 is 15 residues long. V lost 6 bases, J lost 5 bases, and 14 bases stayed unmatched.

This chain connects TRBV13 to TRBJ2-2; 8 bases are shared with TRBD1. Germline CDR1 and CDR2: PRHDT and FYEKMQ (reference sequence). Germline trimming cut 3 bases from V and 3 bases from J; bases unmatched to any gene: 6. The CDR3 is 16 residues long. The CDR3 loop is CASSFKTGEDTGELFF. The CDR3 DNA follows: TGTGCCAGCAGCTTCAAGACAGGGGAGGACACCGGGGAGCTGTTTTTT.

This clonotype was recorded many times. This CDR3 is CASSQEVSHGYTF. As DNA, the CDR3 is TGTGCCAGCAGCCAAGAGGTCAGCCATGGCTACACCTTC. The chain is built from TRBV16 and TRBJ1-2; no definite D call. The germline V gene has CDR1 KGHSY and CDR2 FQNENV. The CDR3 sequence is 13 residues long. Trimming removed 2 bases at V and 6 bases at J, with 10 bases between.

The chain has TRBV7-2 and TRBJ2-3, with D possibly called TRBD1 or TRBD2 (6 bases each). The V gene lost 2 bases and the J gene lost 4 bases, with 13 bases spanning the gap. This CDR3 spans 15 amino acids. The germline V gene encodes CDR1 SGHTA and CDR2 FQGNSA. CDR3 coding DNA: TGTGCCAGCAGCTTATGGGGGGCCAGCTCAGATACGCAGTATTTT. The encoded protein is CASSLWGASSDTQYF.

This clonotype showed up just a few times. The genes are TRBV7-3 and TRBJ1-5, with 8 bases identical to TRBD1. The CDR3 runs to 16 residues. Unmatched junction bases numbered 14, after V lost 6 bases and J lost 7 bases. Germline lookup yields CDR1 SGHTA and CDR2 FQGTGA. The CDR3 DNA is TGTGCCAGCAGTCACGTTAGGCAGGGGGCTTACCAGCCCCAGCATTTT. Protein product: CASSHVRQGAYQPQHF.

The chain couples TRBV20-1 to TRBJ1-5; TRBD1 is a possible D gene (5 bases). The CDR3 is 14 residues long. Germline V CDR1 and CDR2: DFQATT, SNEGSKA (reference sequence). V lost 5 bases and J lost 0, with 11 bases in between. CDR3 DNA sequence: TGCAGTGCTCCCCCGGGACCTAGCAATCAGCCCCAGCATTTT. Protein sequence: CSAPPGPSNQPQHF.